This TCR beta chain derives from a study of cytomegalovirus exposure and HLA in healthy donors. This CDR3 comprises 14 residues. Between the trimmed V and J ends, which lost 3 bases and 0 bases, there was a span of 6 bases. Germline V gives CDR1 SEHNR, CDR2 FQNEAQ (reference sequence). The study ran its PCR with 60 Vbeta and 13 Jbeta primers. As originally analysed: A later analysis tallied about 80 million unique TCR beta chains, approximately 10 million of them shared. Generated by immunoSEQ multiplex PCR, the TCRdb table keeps only in-frame clones and is missing some. The V and J calls and clone size are taken from that table; D and trimming were inferred from the DNA. The sample shows 100,000 to 150,000 clones, roughly 70% of them seen only once.

The sequenced sample was PBMCs. This chain links TRBV7-9 with TRBJ1-3; D is ambiguous. This clonotype was obtained from a man in his forties in good health and CMV-seropositive. The CDR3 sequence is CASSFAGSGNTIYF. CDR3 sequence (DNA): TGTGCCAGCAGCTTTGCAGGCTCTGGAAACACCATATATTTT.